This entry describes one T cell receptor (beta chain). V lost 5 bases and J lost 5; bases outside the gene matches: 17. The CDR3 runs 19 residues. The V gene's germline CDR1 is MNHEY and CDR2 SMNVEV (reference sequence). Only in-frame clones appear in the TCRdb table, and some are missing; sequencing was by immunoSEQ multiplex PCR. Here the sample spans hundreds of thousands of clones, more than 65% being singletons. The data were obtained in a study of cytotoxic CD8 clonotypes in ibrutinib-treated CLL. The chain employs TRBV27 and TRBJ1-4, with TRBD1 identical over 10 bases. The receptor comes from a human donor with chronic lymphocytic leukemia. Sample: PBMCs, taken before ibrutinib treatment. CDR3 sequence reads: CASSIHVPGQGRGNEKLFF. CDR3 bases: TGTGCCAGCAGTATACACGTCCCGGGACAGGGGAGGGGGAATGAAAAACTGTTTTTT.